Presented here are 2 T cell receptor beta chains from one specimen sequenced in a study of blood T cell repertoires in COVID-19. Only in-frame clones appear in the TCRdb table, and some are missing; sequencing was by immunoSEQ multiplex PCR. The repertoire holds 100,000 or so clones, with 91% as singletons. Sequences were obtained from peripheral blood. Source of these receptors: a young man with acute or convalescent COVID-19.

The chain links TRBV5-1 to TRBJ1-6; 7 positions agree with TRBD1. This CDR3 region has 14 residues. Germline V lookup: CDR1 SGHRS, CDR2 YFSETQ. Trimming at V came to 2 bases and at J to 10 bases, leaving 6 bases not matched to a gene. In nucleotides, the CDR3 is TGCGCCAGCAGCTTATCGACAGGGCAGTCACCCCTCCACTTT. This gives the protein CASSLSTGQSPLHF.

The J gene is TRBJ2-7, the V gene TRBV4-1; a possible D gene is TRBD2 (6 bases). The ends were cut back, 5 bases at V and 3 bases at J, with 20 bases in the middle. The CDR3 consists of 16 residues. Germline V lookup: CDR1 MGHRA, CDR2 YSYEKL. As DNA, the CDR3 is TGCGCCAGCAGCTTCACGGAGGCGGGAACTTACTACGAGCAGTACTTC. This translates into CASSFTEAGTYYEQYF.